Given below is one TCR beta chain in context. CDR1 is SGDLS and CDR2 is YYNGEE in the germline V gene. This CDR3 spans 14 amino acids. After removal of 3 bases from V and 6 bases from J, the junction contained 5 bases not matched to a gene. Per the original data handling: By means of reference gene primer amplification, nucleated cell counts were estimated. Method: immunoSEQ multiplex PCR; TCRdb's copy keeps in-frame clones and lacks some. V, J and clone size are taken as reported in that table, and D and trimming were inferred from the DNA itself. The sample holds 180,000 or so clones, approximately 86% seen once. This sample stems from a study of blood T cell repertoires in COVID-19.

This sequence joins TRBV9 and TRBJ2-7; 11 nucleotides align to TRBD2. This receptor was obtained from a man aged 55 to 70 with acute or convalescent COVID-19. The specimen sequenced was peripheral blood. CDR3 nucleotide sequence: TGTGCCAGCAGCGAAACCGGGACTAGCGGCGAGCAGTACTTC. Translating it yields CASSETGTSGEQYF.